A selection of T cell receptor beta chains follows, all from one sample in a study of glioma-infiltrating T cells after dendritic cell vaccination. Here immunoSEQ multiplex PCR was the method, and the copy in TCRdb shows in-frame clones only, minus some. The repertoire holds under 130,000 clones, with almost 90% as singletons. Sequences were derived from blood, sampled after dendritic cell vaccination. Receptors were obtained from a human donor with glioblastoma. Both conserved end residues are part of each CDR3. Fields, in order: V gene, CDR3 protein.

>TRBV21-1
CASGESGGISTDTQYF
>TRBV30
CAWTRGGLVSYEQYF
>TRBV2
CASSEVAGLTDTQYF
>TRBV5-4
CASSSKKGQGETYEQYF
>TRBV2
CASSGDRDQPQHF
>TRBV10-3
CAITRGREYGYTF
>TRBV11-1
CASSLARRDEQFF
>TRBV7-3
CASSLGGSGGRTEAFF
>TRBV5-1
CASSFGQGGGEKLFF
>TRBV9
CASSDPRAGDTEAFF
>TRBV6-6
CASSPGSEEQYF
>TRBV6-5
CASSSRGTEAFF
>TRBV18
CASSLGGRGAVRRETQYF
>TRBV27
CASSFAGGPDQETQYF
>TRBV19
CASSSPRDRDRDTQYF